This TCR beta chain appears in the sequencing data of a study of blood T cell repertoires in COVID-19 (dated by TCRdb to 2018 to 2020). In the study overall: Samples from collaborators originated in the United States, Italy and Spain and spanned both the acute and convalescent phases of COVID-19. The prospective study material was composed of cDNA or gDNA derived from T cells, B-cell-depleted T cells, or PBMCs. The dataset comprised deeply sampled blood TCRbeta repertoires from subjects exposed to, actively infected with, or recovered from COVID-19. A freely available public database, intended as a resource for researchers studying the immune response to SARS-CoV-2, is where the repertoires were released. Samples came from the ongoing ImmuneRACE study (first 160 participants) plus 1,254 subjects from 6 global collaborators. A de-identified subject ID, COVID-19 status, age in years and sex were almost always included in the sample metadata. Where HLA class I and class II types were available, the types were taken from metadata supplied by the sample provider, not from assay-based typing. Overall results and qualifications from the work: How much clinical and demographic metadata was included differed by source and by participant, and the metadata was provided uncurated.

TCRbeta CDR3 regions were amplified from genomic DNA by means of the immunoSEQ Assay, a bias-controlled multiplex PCR. The source study handled its data this way. The number of nucleated cells in each sample was estimated by amplification of reference gene primers within the assay. Sequence reads were collapsed and filtered to measure the absolute abundance of every unique TCRbeta CDR3 rearrangement. For each sample, productive Simpson clonality was calculated by taking the square root of Simpson's diversity index across productive rearrangements. TCRdb re-hosts the immuneACCESS table, in-frame sequences only. Its copies lack some clones; in the studies checked, an unresolved V gene accounts for under half of them, and the cause for the rest is not known. V and J calls and clone size follow that table, whereas D and trimming were derived from the DNA. In all, the sample holds over 90,000 clones, and roughly nine tenths of those were seen once. 5% to 6.5% of the sample rests with the top ten.

Concerning this clone itself: Its antigen has not been determined. Base qualities are not provided; no much larger clone lies one nucleotide away.

Each collaborating institution followed its own protocols to collect whole blood in K2EDTA tubes. For TCRbeta analysis, collaborator samples were shipped as frozen whole blood, as isolated PBMCs, or as DNA extracted from either sample type. V loses 6 bases at its end and J loses 4 bases; junction bases beyond the gene matches: 6. Taken from cysteine to phenylalanine, the CDR3 has 15 residues. The DNA shown is the 45-base CDR3, in frame from base 1. CDR1 and CDR2 are drawn from the germline V gene: SGHRS, YFSETQ. This chain is built from TRBV5-1 and TRBJ1-5, and TRBD1 matches 11 of the central bases. The TCR was taken from a man aged 45-65 years with acute or convalescent COVID-19. The sample comprised peripheral blood. The DNA sequence is given as TGCGCCAGCAACCAGGGGGACAGGGGGAATCAGCCCCAGCATTTT. This codes for CASNQGDRGNQPQHF. The entire variable domain, with the stretches around the CDR3 drawn from the reference TRBV5-1 and TRBJ1-5 proteins, is KAGVTQTPRYLIKTRGQQVTLSCSPISGHRSVSWYQQTPGQGLQFLFEYFSETQRNKGNFPGRFSGRQFSNSRSEMNVSTLELGDSALYLCASNQGDRGNQPQHFGDGTRLSIL.